One and the same sample provided the 15 T cell receptor beta chains below, sequenced in a study of blood T cell repertoires in COVID-19. Generated by immunoSEQ multiplex PCR, the TCRdb table keeps only in-frame clones and is missing some. Of 80,000 to 130,000 clones listed, roughly 85% are singletons. The sequenced material came from PBMCs or T cells enriched from blood (not recorded which). Receptors originate from a woman aged 45-59 years who had recovered from COVID-19.

This CDR3 reads CASRGDRGLSYEQYF. CDR3 nucleotide sequence: TGTGCCAGCAGGGGGGACAGGGGGCTATCCTACGAGCAGTACTTC. This sequence joins TRBV6-5 and TRBJ2-7, with TRBD1 identical over 12 bases. The CDR3 spans 15 residues. The V gene end was trimmed by 6 bases and the J gene end by 1 base; junction bases not matched to a gene: 4. Germline-derived CDR1 and CDR2 are MNHEY and SVGAGI.

The chain couples TRBV6-5 to TRBJ2-5, with 8 bases fitting TRBD2. The CDR3 has 16 residues. V was pared by 0 bases and J by 5 bases, with 8 bases of the junction left unmatched. Germline loops: CDR1 MNHEY, CDR2 SVGAGI. CDR3 in amino acids: CASSYSSGRAGETQYF. DNA of the CDR3: TGTGCCAGCAGTTACTCGTCCGGGAGGGCCGGTGAGACCCAGTACTTC.

The chain joins TRBV11-2 to TRBJ2-3, with TRBD2 identical over 7 bases. The germline gives CDR1 SGHAT, CDR2 FQNNGV. Trimming at V came to 1 base and at J to 10 bases, leaving 2 bases not matched to a gene. This CDR3 spans 12 amino acids. DNA for the CDR3: TGTGCCAGCAGCTTAGGCGGACTAGCGCAGTATTTT. Translated: CASSLGGLAQYF. Variable domain in full (rest from reference TRBV11-2 and TRBJ2-3): EAGVAQSPRYKIIEKRQSVAFWCNPISGHATLYWYQQILGQGPKLLIQFQNNGVVDDSQLPKDRFSAERLKGVDSTLKIQPAKLEDSAVYLCASSLGGLAQYFGPGTRLTVL.

The chain couples TRBV6-1 to TRBJ2-5; the match to TRBD2 covers 12 bases. This CDR3 is 18 amino acids long. Looked up from germline, CDR1 is MNHNS and CDR2 is SASEGT. The V gene end was trimmed by 0 bases and the J gene end by 4 bases; junction bases not matched to a gene: 9. The CDR3 DNA follows: TGTGCCAGCAGTGAAGCGGCAGGGACTAGCGGGTTGAGAGAGACCCAGTACTTC. Encoded protein: CASSEAAGTSGLRETQYF.

V usage is TRBV28 and J usage is TRBJ1-6; 7 positions match TRBD1. Germline lookup yields CDR1 MDHEN and CDR2 SYDVKM. V trimming: 6 bases; J trimming: 4 bases; junction bases outside the gene matches: 6. This CDR3 comprises 15 residues. CDR3 in amino acids: CASSKDREYNSPLHF. The CDR3 nucleotides are TGTGCCAGCAGCAAAGACAGGGAATATAATTCACCCCTCCACTTT.

This clone was recorded once. CDR3 nucleotide sequence: TGTGCCACCCCGGCGGGGCCCTGGCATGGCTACACCTTC. Translated, it gives CATPAGPWHGYTF. The V and J genes are TRBV27 and TRBJ1-2; possible D gene TRBD1, 5 bases. Germline-derived CDR1 and CDR2 are MNHEY and SMNVEV (reference sequence). The CDR3 loop spans 13 amino acids. The V gene lost 10 bases and the J gene lost 6 bases, with 18 bases spanning the gap.

The chain uses TRBV19 and TRBJ2-2; possible D gene TRBD2, 5 bases. The CDR3 totals 13 residues. V was trimmed by 6 bases and J by 6 bases, leaving 11 bases between them. Germline CDR1 is LNHDA and CDR2 is SQIVND (reference sequence). The CDR3 here is CASRTPEAGELFF. The CDR3 region has the DNA TGTGCCAGTAGGACACCGGAGGCCGGGGAGCTGTTTTTT. The whole variable domain, remainder taken from reference TRBV19 and TRBJ2-2, is DGGITQSPKYLFRKEGQNVTLSCEQNLNHDAMYWYRQDPGQGLRLIYYSQIVNDFQKGDIAEGYSVSREKKESFPLTVTSAQKNPTAFYLCASRTPEAGELFFGEGSRLTVL.

This chain connects TRBV27 to TRBJ1-6, with 7 bases fitting TRBD1. Germline V gene lookup returns CDR1 MNHEY and CDR2 SMNVEV (reference sequence). The CDR3 extends over 16 amino acids. V was clipped by 3 bases and J by 7 bases; unmatched bases: 9. CDR3 sequence reads: CASSLSKGAGNSPLHF. The CDR3, as DNA: TGTGCCAGCAGTTTGTCGAAGGGGGCTGGAAATTCACCCCTCCACTTT.

The rearrangement joins TRBV29-1 to TRBJ1-4, with 7 bases fitting TRBD1. V was pared by 7 bases and J by 7 bases, with 9 bases of the junction left unmatched. The CDR3 extends over 13 amino acids. CDR1 and CDR2 from the germline V gene are SQVTM and ANQGSEA. The CDR3 coding sequence is TGCAGCGCCGCAGGGGGTGGGCGTGAAAAACTGTTTTTT. Translation gives CSAAGGGREKLFF.

The chain uses TRBV19 and TRBJ1-4; tentative D call: TRBD1 (5 bases). This CDR3 has 13 amino acids. Trimming took 6 bases from V and 8 from J, leaving 13 bases between them. Germline CDR1 and CDR2: LNHDA and SQIVND (reference sequence). DNA of the CDR3: TGTGCCAGTAGAAGGCAGGGTGACGAAAAACTGTTTTTT. Amino acid sequence: CASRRQGDEKLFF.

The chain joins TRBV7-9 to TRBJ2-3; 9 nucleotides agree with TRBD2. The ends lost 4 bases at V and 2 bases at J; junction bases unmatched: 7. Germline V gene data show CDR1 as SEHNR and CDR2 as FQNEAQ (reference sequence). The CDR3 length is 16 residues. DNA for the CDR3: TGTGCCAGCAGCTCCGGAGCGGGGGGCAACACAGATACGCAGTATTTT. Translating gives CASSSGAGGNTDTQYF.

V is TRBV19 and J is TRBJ1-4; TRBD1 agrees at 7 bases. With 9 bases clipped from V and 4 bases from J, the junction kept 11 bases outside the gene matches. The CDR3 runs to 15 residues. Germline CDR1 reads LNHDA; CDR2 reads SQIVND (reference sequence). CDR3 region: CASRDKTGNNEKLFF. CDR3 DNA: TGTGCCAGCCGAGACAAGACAGGGAATAATGAAAAACTGTTTTTT.

The genes are TRBV2 and TRBJ2-7; 8 bases match TRBD1. This CDR3 has 14 amino acids. Germline assignment: CDR1 SNHLY and CDR2 FYNNEI. Trimming removed 6 bases from V and 11 bases from J; junction bases left unmatched: 15. The CDR3 region is CASSLRQGPSLEYF. The CDR3 bases are TGTGCCAGCAGCCTCCGACAGGGGCCCTCCTTGGAGTACTTC.

V is TRBV5-1 and J is TRBJ2-7; D ambiguous. The V and J ends lost 0 bases and 7 bases respectively, with 14 bases between them. The germline V gene encodes CDR1 SGHRS and CDR2 YFSETQ. This CDR3 contains 14 residues. The chain's CDR3 is CASSLGLVSGEQYF. The CDR3 nucleotides are TGCGCCAGCAGCTTGGGTCTCGTTTCGGGTGAGCAGTACTTC.

This chain joins TRBV10-2 and TRBJ2-5; D might be TRBD2 (6 bases). The CDR3 covers 15 residues. CDR1 is WSHSY, CDR2 SAAADI, per germline. Trimming left V 4 bases short and J 4 bases short, with 16 bases between. The CDR3 DNA reads TGCGCCAGCAGTGGCGGGGAGGTCCCCCCAGAGACCCAGTACTTC. Protein: CASSGGEVPPETQYF.